This T cell receptor (beta chain) was obtained from a study of T-cell reconstitution after alpha-beta-depleted transplantation in children. Study-level findings and limits: Expanded graft clones, several hundred of them, were reportedly the source of alpha-beta T cells about two months after transplant.

This clonotype was observed a few times. Antigen unknown. Unique molecular identifiers were built into the TCRbeta library. TCRdb re-called the PCR reads with MiXCR, one entry per CDR3 protein. The sample carries fewer than 250,000 distinct CDR3 sequences, more than 15% recorded once. This receptor was obtained from a male patient between 2 and 15 years old who had a stem cell transplant for acute lymphoblastic leukemia, so the T cells may come from the graft donor. Sequenced here: PBMCs, mostly from graft donor cells, sampled 360 days after TCRalphabeta/CD19-depleted stem cell transplant.

The CDR3 region is CASSLTPSGGASTDTQYF. The CDR3 region has the DNA TGCGCCAGCAGCTTGACCCCTAGCGGGGGGGCCAGCACAGATACGCAGTATTTT. This chain links TRBV5-1 with TRBJ2-3; 12 bases agree with TRBD2. The CDR3 is 18 residues long. V lost 1 base and J lost 0; bases outside the gene matches: 6. The germline gives CDR1 SGHRS, CDR2 YFSETQ.